These 7 T cell receptor beta chains were all obtained from the same sample, sequenced in a study of T cell repertoires in cytomegalovirus infection. In TCRdb, the reads were re-called with MiXCR into one record per CDR3 protein. The sample has around 710,000 distinct CDR3 sequences, just under 30% seen once. What these receptors recognize is not known. Sequenced material: cultured CD8+ T cells from PBMCs, taken from culture after CMV antigen stimulation. The receptors come from a human donor in good health (CMV status not recorded). Some clones in this sample may be carry-over from other donors' samples.

This chain uses TRBV24-1 with TRBJ2-1; TRBD1 aligns across 9 bases. Losses at the gene ends were 5 bases for V and 4 bases for J; bases not matched to a gene: 5. The CDR3 totals 15 residues. CDR1 is KGHDR and CDR2 is SFDVKD in the germline V gene. DNA of the CDR3: TGTGCCACCAGTGGGGAACAGGGGGCATACAATGAGCAGTTCTTC. Its protein is CATSGEQGAYNEQFF.

The rearrangement uses TRBV7-9 and TRBJ1-2, with no clear D. Germline CDR1 is SEHNR and CDR2 is FQNEAQ (reference sequence). The CDR3 has 13 amino acids. V shed 5 bases and J shed 6 bases, with 13 bases lying between them. CDR3 sequence: CASSPGIRHGYTF. Written as DNA, the CDR3 is TGTGCCAGCAGCCCCGGGATACGCCATGGCTACACCTTC.

The rearrangement links TRBV19 to TRBJ2-6; D is uncertain. Germline assignment: CDR1 LNHDA and CDR2 SQIVND (reference sequence). CDR3 size: 18 residues. Trimming cost V 4 bases and J 0 bases, with 16 bases left between them. This CDR3 reads CASSSPRGRSSGANVLTF. CDR3 bases: TGTGCCAGTAGTAGCCCGAGAGGAAGGAGCTCTGGGGCCAACGTCCTGACTTTC.

This clonotype occurred a few times. The genes are TRBV7-3 and TRBJ1-6; 9 bases match TRBD1. The CDR3 loop spans 16 amino acids. J lost 2 bases, V lost 4 bases, and 3 bases had no gene match. Germline CDR1 SGHTA, CDR2 FQGTGA. CDR3 sequence reads: CASSSQGATYNSPLHF. The CDR3 DNA sequence: TGTGCCAGCAGCTCACAGGGGGCGACCTATAATTCACCCCTCCACTTT.

This clonotype was picked up one time. A read error may produce the germline difference seen at one junction end. The rearrangement joins TRBV7-7 to TRBJ2-1, with 7 bases identical to TRBD1. Germline values: CDR1 SSHAT, CDR2 FNYEAQ (reference sequence). CDR3 length: 13 amino acids. The DNA for the CDR3 is TGTGCTAGCAGTTTACAGGGGATGGATGAGCAGTTCTTC. It codes for CASSLQGMDEQFF.

This clonotype was detected only a few times. The rearrangement joins TRBV7-2 to TRBJ2-3; TRBD2 matches 11 bases. The J segment lost 6 bases and the V segment lost 5 bases, leaving 10 bases of the junction unmatched. CDR1 is SGHTA and CDR2 is FQGNSA in the germline V gene. The CDR3 extends over 16 amino acids. CDR3 coding DNA: TGTGCCAGCAGCCCTATAGCGGGGGGGCTTTCGGATACGCAGTATTTT. Protein sequence: CASSPIAGGLSDTQYF.

This clonotype has more than one count but fewer than ten. The chain recombines TRBV19 with TRBJ1-1, with TRBD1 as a possible D gene (5 bases). This CDR3 region has 17 residues. The germline V gene has CDR1 LNHDA and CDR2 SQIVND (reference sequence). Trimming took 5 bases from V and 8 from J, leaving 27 bases between them. The CDR3 loop reads CASSGGAPPYTLGEAFF. CDR3 in DNA: TGTGCCAGTAGTGGTGGGGCTCCCCCCTATACTCTAGGGGAAGCTTTCTTT.